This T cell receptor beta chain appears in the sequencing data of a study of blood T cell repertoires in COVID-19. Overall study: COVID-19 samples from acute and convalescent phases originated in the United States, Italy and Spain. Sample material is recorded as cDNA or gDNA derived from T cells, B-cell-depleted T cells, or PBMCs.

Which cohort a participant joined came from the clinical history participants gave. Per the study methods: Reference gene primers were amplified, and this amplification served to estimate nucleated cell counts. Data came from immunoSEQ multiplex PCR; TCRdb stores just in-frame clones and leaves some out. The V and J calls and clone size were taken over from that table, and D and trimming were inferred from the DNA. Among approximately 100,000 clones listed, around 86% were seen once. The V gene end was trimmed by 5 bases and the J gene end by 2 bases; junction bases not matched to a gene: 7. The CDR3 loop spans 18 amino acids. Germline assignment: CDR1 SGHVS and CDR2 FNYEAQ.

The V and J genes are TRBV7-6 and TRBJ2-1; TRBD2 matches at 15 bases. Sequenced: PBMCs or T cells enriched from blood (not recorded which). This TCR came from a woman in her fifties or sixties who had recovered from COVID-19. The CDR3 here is CASSQGLAGGVPYNEQFF. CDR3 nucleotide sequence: TGTGCCAGCAGCCAGGGACTAGCGGGAGGAGTTCCCTACAATGAGCAGTTCTTC.